This TCR beta chain was sequenced during a study of blood T cell repertoires in COVID-19. On the study more broadly: The cDNA or gDNA used as material had been derived from T cells, B-cell-depleted T cells, or PBMCs.

V lost 3 bases to trimming and J lost 10 bases, with 9 bases between them. The length of the CDR3 is 11 residues. Germline lookup yields CDR1 MNHEY and CDR2 SVGAGI. Only in-frame clones appear in the TCRdb table, and some are missing; sequencing was by immunoSEQ multiplex PCR. Here the sample spans some 130,000 clones, 78% being singletons. This clone was seen at least ten times. Living in 24 US areas, the participants were between roughly 18 and 89 years of age. Resolution of symptoms, clearance, or two negative PCRs was present in recovered Cohort 3 donors. V gene TRBV6-5 combines with J gene TRBJ1-1; D gene unclear. What was sequenced was PBMCs or T cells enriched from blood (not recorded which). This TCR was sampled from a woman between 50 and 59 years old who had recovered from COVID-19. CDR3 DNA: TGTGCCAGCAGTTATCTAGGCGTAGCTTTCTTT. This sequence encodes CASSYLGVAFF.